This T cell receptor beta chain appears in the sequencing data of a study of blood T cell repertoires in COVID-19 (dated by TCRdb to 2018 to 2021). Regarding the study in general: Samples from collaborators originated in the United States, Italy and Spain and spanned both the acute and convalescent phases of COVID-19. Where available, HLA class I and class II types were taken from metadata supplied by the sample provider and were not determined by assay-based typing. The prospective study material was composed of cDNA or gDNA derived from T cells, B-cell-depleted T cells, or PBMCs. Nearly every sample came with metadata listing a de-identified subject ID, COVID-19 status, age in years and sex. The repertoires were made available in a free public database intended to serve as a resource for research on the immune response to SARS-CoV-2. The samples were drawn from two sources: the first 160 participants of the ongoing ImmuneRACE study, and 1,000 to 1,500 subjects contributed by 6 global collaborators. Deeply sampled blood TCRbeta repertoires from subjects exposed to, actively infected with, or recovered from COVID-19 were included in the dataset. Overall study results and their limits: The quantity of clinical and demographic metadata differed by source and by participant and was supplied without curation.

On this clone: Its antigen is not yet known. No base qualities exist here, and no much larger clone lies one base off it.

The CDR3 goes from the cysteine to the phenylalanine over 14 residues. CDR3 DNA only is kept here, 42 bases in frame from base 1. Between the V and J ends, shortened by 4 bases and 4 bases respectively, the junction contains 8 bases. Per the germline V gene, LGHNA is the CDR1 and YSLEER is the CDR2. TCRbeta CDR3 regions were amplified from genomic DNA using the immunoSEQ Assay, a bias-controlled multiplex PCR. The study's processing was this. Within the assay, amplification of reference gene primers was used to estimate how many nucleated cells each sample contained. Sequence reads were collapsed and filtered to measure the absolute abundance of every unique TCRbeta CDR3 rearrangement. For each sample, productive Simpson clonality was calculated as the square root of Simpson's diversity index across productive rearrangements. The table comes from immuneACCESS by way of TCRdb, which keeps in-frame sequences with V and J called. Part of the clones is missing from these tables; in studies checked, under half for an unresolved V gene and the rest for unknown reasons. V, J and clone size derive from that table, while D and trimming were established from the DNA sequence. The sample contains 150,000 or so clones, approximately 82% of them found a single time. The top ten clonotypes cover roughly 4.5% of the sample.

Participants in the prospective study were enrolled through a virtual design, were aged roughly 18 to 90 years, and lived in approximately 25 United States geographic areas. In the prospective study, participants were assigned to cohorts based on the clinical history participants reported in a screening survey and a study questionnaire. Recovered participants in ImmuneRACE Cohort 3 were defined as having two consecutive negative NP/OP PCR tests, clearance from a healthcare professional, or resolution of symptoms. Each participant in the prospective study had whole blood, serum and a nasopharyngeal or oropharyngeal swab collected by mobile phlebotomists. Prospective study participants could optionally give additional blood draws and questionnaires over an approximately two-month period. Before DNA extraction, blood samples from the prospective study were shipped at room temperature or frozen.

Sequenced material: PBMCs or T cells enriched from blood (not recorded which). This TCR derives from a woman in her forties or fifties who had recovered from COVID-19. Recombination connected TRBV4-3 to TRBJ1-6; 6 matching bases give a weak D call of TRBD1. The CDR3 reads CASSPGQYNSPLHF. The bases read TGCGCCAGCAGCCCCGGACAGTATAATTCACCCCTCCACTTT.